These 19 T cell receptor beta chains share one sample of origin, sequenced in a study of T cell changes during pregnancy in multiple sclerosis. Assay: immunoSEQ multiplex PCR; the TCRdb copy retains only in-frame clones and omits some. The sample has 90,000 to 120,000 clones, 90% to 95% seen once; the top ten hold about 1%. This specimen consisted of peripheral blood, obtained before pregnancy. These receptors originate from a female donor with multiple sclerosis, enrolled in a pregnancy study.

V is TRBV11-2 and J is TRBJ1-1; D perhaps matches TRBD1 (6 bases). V shed 2 bases and J shed 2 bases, with 18 bases lying between them. In germline, CDR1 is SGHAT, CDR2 FQNNGV. CDR3 length: 17 residues. In DNA, the CDR3 is TGTGCCAGCAGCTTATTTAGCCCCGGGACACCCAACACTGAAGCTTTCTTT. It specifies CASSLFSPGTPNTEAFF.

This clone has just one count. The chain joins TRBV4-1 to TRBJ2-7; TRBD2 aligns across 7 bases. The CDR3 spans 13 residues. J lost 5 bases, V lost 4 bases, and 5 bases had no gene match. Germline V gene sequence: CDR1 MGHRA, CDR2 YSYEKL. The CDR3 DNA reads TGCGCCAGCAGCCGGCGGGAGTCCGACGAGCAGTACTTC. This sequence encodes CASSRRESDEQYF.

This chain connects TRBV4-2 to TRBJ2-1; 8 bases are a match to TRBD2. Trimming cost V 4 bases and J 2 bases; bases outside gene matches: 7. The CDR3 contains 16 residues. The germline V gene has CDR1 LGHNA and CDR2 YNFKEQ. The CDR3 protein is CASSPGGLGAYNEQFF. The CDR3 DNA sequence: TGTGCCAGCAGCCCTGGGGGACTAGGGGCCTACAATGAGCAGTTCTTC.

This chain uses TRBV14 with TRBJ2-7; D perhaps matches TRBD1 (5 bases). Germline V gene lookup returns CDR1 SGHDN and CDR2 FVKESK. The CDR3 runs 15 residues. Trimming took 3 bases from V and 2 from J, leaving 14 bases between them. The CDR3 nucleotides read TGTGCCAGCAGCCATCAGACAGTCTACGCCTACGAGCAGTACTTC. The encoded protein is CASSHQTVYAYEQYF. Full variable domain (remainder filled in from reference TRBV14 and TRBJ2-7): EAGVTQFPSHSVIEKGQTVTLRCDPISGHDNLYWYRRVMGKEIKFLLHFVKESKQDESGMPNNRFLAERTGGTYSTLKVQPAELEDSGVYFCASSHQTVYAYEQYFGPGTRLTVT.

This chain connects TRBV18 to TRBJ2-7, with TRBD2 identical over 11 bases. The CDR3 has 17 amino acids. Looked up from germline, CDR1 is KGHSH and CDR2 is LQKENI. V lost 2 bases to trimming and J lost 0 bases; unmatched junction nucleotides: 6. The CDR3 loop reads CASSPAGTSGSSYEQYF. CDR3 in DNA: TGTGCCAGCTCACCAGCCGGGACTAGCGGTAGCTCCTACGAGCAGTACTTC.

The rearrangement uses TRBV27 and TRBJ2-1; 13 nucleotides align to TRBD2. This CDR3 has 17 amino acids. Germline V CDR1 and CDR2: MNHEY, SMNVEV (reference sequence). V dropped 6 bases and J dropped 4; count of bases not matched to a gene: 9. Here the CDR3 DNA reads TGTGCCAGCAGCCCAATGCCGGGACTAGCGGGATACAATGAGCAGTTCTTC. It codes for CASSPMPGLAGYNEQFF.

This chain connects TRBV5-4 to TRBJ1-1; perhaps TRBD1 as D (5 bases). V lost 7 bases to trimming and J lost 4 bases, with 14 bases between them. The CDR3 spans 13 residues. The germline gives CDR1 SGHNT, CDR2 YYREEE (reference sequence). The CDR3 sequence: CASHSGVSTEAFF. The DNA for the CDR3 is TGTGCCAGCCACTCGGGGGTTAGCACTGAAGCTTTCTTT.

The rearrangement uses TRBV10-2 and TRBJ1-5, with D possibly matching TRBD1 (6 bases). This CDR3 has 14 amino acids. CDR1 and CDR2 (germline): WSHSY, SAAADI. Between the trimmed V and J ends, which lost 3 bases and 7 bases, there was a span of 13 bases. The CDR3 region is CASSEGGGRQPQHF. The CDR3 nucleotides are TGCGCCAGCAGTGAAGGGGGGGGTCGGCAGCCCCAGCATTTT.

The genes are TRBV11-2 and TRBJ1-1, with TRBD1 as a possible D gene (5 bases). Germline CDR1 reads SGHAT; CDR2 reads FQNNGV. CDR3 size: 16 residues. The V end was cut by 5 bases, the J end by 0 bases, with 16 bases between. The CDR3 loop is CASSKGLRTMNTEAFF. The DNA for the CDR3 is TGTGCCAGCAGCAAGGGACTCAGGACAATGAACACTGAAGCTTTCTTT.

The chain couples TRBV12-5 to TRBJ2-2, with D tentatively TRBD1 (6 bases). This CDR3 has 16 amino acids. The germline V gene encodes CDR1 LGHNT and CDR2 FRNRAP. The V end lost 0 bases, the J end lost 0 bases, and 8 bases lay between the germline ends. The CDR3 bases are TGTGCTAGTGGTTTGGTAACAGGGCCGAACACCGGGGAGCTGTTTTTT. This gives the protein CASGLVTGPNTGELFF.

V is TRBV6-6 and J is TRBJ2-5, with D maybe TRBD1 (6 bases). V dropped 8 bases and J dropped 4 bases, with 11 bases sitting between them. Looked up from germline, CDR1 is MNHNY and CDR2 is SVGAGI (reference sequence). This CDR3 has 12 amino acids. The CDR3 here is CASQGGAETQYF. In DNA form, the CDR3 reads TGTGCCAGCCAAGGGGGAGCAGAGACCCAGTACTTC.

This sequence joins TRBV5-6 and TRBJ2-3; 9 bases match TRBD1. Germline CDR1 SGHDT, CDR2 YYEEEE. The CDR3 spans 15 residues. J lost 3 bases, V lost 3 bases, and 5 bases had no gene match. CDR3 nucleotides: TGTGCCAGCAGCTCTGGACAGGGGAGGACAGATACGCAGTATTTT. Translating it yields CASSSGQGRTDTQYF.

The rearrangement uses TRBV7-6 and TRBJ1-1, with D possibly being TRBD1 (6 bases). The germline V and J ends were trimmed by 1 base and 1 base, with 10 bases remaining between them. The CDR3 contains 15 residues. CDR1 is SGHVS, CDR2 FNYEAQ, per germline. CDR3 region: CASSLGDTENTEAFF. The CDR3 coding sequence is TGTGCCAGCAGCTTAGGGGACACAGAGAACACTGAAGCTTTCTTT.

This clone occurred a few times. The chain joins TRBV19 to TRBJ1-5; the match to TRBD1 covers 9 bases. Looked up from germline, CDR1 is LNHDA and CDR2 is SQIVND (reference sequence). The CDR3 is made up of 15 amino acids. Trimming took 8 bases from V and 7 from J; bases not matched to a gene: 12. This chain's CDR3 is CASASTGGPRQPQHF. In nucleotides, the CDR3 is TGTGCCAGTGCATCGACAGGGGGACCAAGACAGCCCCAGCATTTT. The full variable domain, its missing parts supplied by reference TRBV19 and TRBJ1-5, is DGGITQSPKYLFRKEGQNVTLSCEQNLNHDAMYWYRQDPGQGLRLIYYSQIVNDFQKGDIAEGYSVSREKKESFPLTVTSAQKNPTAFYLCASASTGGPRQPQHFGDGTRLSIL.

J is TRBJ2-7 and V is TRBV13; no firm D call. Germline V gene sequence: CDR1 PRHDT, CDR2 FYEKMQ (reference sequence). CDR3 length: 13 amino acids. V gave up 4 bases and J gave up 2 bases, with 9 bases separating them. CDR3 in amino acids: CASSSASPYEQYF. DNA for the CDR3: TGTGCCAGCAGCTCCGCCAGTCCCTACGAGCAGTACTTC. Filled out from reference TRBV13 and TRBJ2-7, the complete variable domain reads AAGVIQSPRHLIKEKRETATLKCYPIPRHDTVYWYQQGPGQDPQFLISFYEKMQSDKGSIPDRFSAQQFSDYHSELNMSSLELGDSALYFCASSSASPYEQYFGPGTRLTVT.

The rearrangement joins TRBV27 to TRBJ2-7; 10 positions match TRBD1. The CDR3 sequence is 15 residues long. V shed 2 bases and J 4 bases; nucleotides not matched to a gene: 5. CDR1 and CDR2 (germline): MNHEY, SMNVEV (reference sequence). In DNA, the CDR3 is TGTGCCAGCAGTTTAGAAGGGACAGGGGTTTACGAGCAGTACTTC. Its translation is CASSLEGTGVYEQYF.

The chain employs TRBV4-1 and TRBJ2-3; TRBD2 aligns across 9 bases. After removal of 1 base from V and 1 base from J, the junction contained 12 bases not matched to a gene. CDR1 is MGHRA and CDR2 is YSYEKL in the germline V gene. This CDR3 has 19 residues. For the CDR3, the DNA is TGCGCCAGCAGCCAAGGGTTAATGTTAGCGGGAGATGGCACAGATACGCAGTATTTT. It is translated as CASSQGLMLAGDGTDTQYF.

This rearrangement joins TRBV28 to TRBJ1-2; D gene ambiguous. The CDR3 has 14 residues. The V and J ends lost 3 bases and 3 bases respectively, with 11 bases between them. CDR1 and CDR2 from the germline V gene are MDHEN and SYDVKM. This CDR3 reads CASSLQEGYYGYTF. The CDR3 coding sequence is TGTGCCAGCAGTTTGCAGGAGGGATACTATGGCTACACCTTC.

The rearrangement joins TRBV11-2 to TRBJ2-7, with D perhaps matching TRBD2 (6 bases). The CDR3 extends over 14 amino acids. V gave up 4 bases and J gave up 9 bases, with 19 bases separating them. Germline V gene sequence: CDR1 SGHAT, CDR2 FQNNGV. DNA for the CDR3: TGTGCCAGCAGCTCGCCCCGGCGGGGTGGCGGGCAGTACTTC. It yields the protein CASSSPRRGGGQYF.